This paragraph reports one TCR beta chain. The sample holds many counts of this clonotype. The specificity of this receptor is unknown. No base qualities exist here, and no much larger clone lies one base off it. This entry is derived from a study (dated by TCRdb to about 2016). Counted from cysteine to phenylalanine, this CDR3 has 14 amino acids. The DNA shown is the 42-base CDR3, in frame from base 1. The germline V gene (reference sequence) sets CDR1 to DFQATT and CDR2 to SNEGSKA. At the junction V is shortened by 6 bases and J by 7 bases, with 18 bases in between. Library construction relied on RT-PCR. The run used an Illumina MiSeq. TCRdb ran its own pipeline on the public reads, namely fastp trimming at Q25 and MiXCR clone calling, and kept in-frame beta chains. Here each entry gathers all rows of one CDR3 protein and keeps the most common genes and DNA. This sample lists about 700,000 distinct CDR3 sequences; 13% to 15% were detected once. In total, the top ten clones hold 3.6% of the sample.

The rearrangement combines TRBV20-1 with TRBJ2-2; a weak D assignment points to TRBD1 (5 bases agree). The receptor was isolated from a female donor in good health, serving as a healthy control. The sequencing input was memory CD4+ T cells from blood. CDR3 protein: CSAPSSGANGELFF. The sequence in DNA is TGCAGTGCCCCCTCGTCTGGGGCGAACGGGGAGCTGTTTTTT.